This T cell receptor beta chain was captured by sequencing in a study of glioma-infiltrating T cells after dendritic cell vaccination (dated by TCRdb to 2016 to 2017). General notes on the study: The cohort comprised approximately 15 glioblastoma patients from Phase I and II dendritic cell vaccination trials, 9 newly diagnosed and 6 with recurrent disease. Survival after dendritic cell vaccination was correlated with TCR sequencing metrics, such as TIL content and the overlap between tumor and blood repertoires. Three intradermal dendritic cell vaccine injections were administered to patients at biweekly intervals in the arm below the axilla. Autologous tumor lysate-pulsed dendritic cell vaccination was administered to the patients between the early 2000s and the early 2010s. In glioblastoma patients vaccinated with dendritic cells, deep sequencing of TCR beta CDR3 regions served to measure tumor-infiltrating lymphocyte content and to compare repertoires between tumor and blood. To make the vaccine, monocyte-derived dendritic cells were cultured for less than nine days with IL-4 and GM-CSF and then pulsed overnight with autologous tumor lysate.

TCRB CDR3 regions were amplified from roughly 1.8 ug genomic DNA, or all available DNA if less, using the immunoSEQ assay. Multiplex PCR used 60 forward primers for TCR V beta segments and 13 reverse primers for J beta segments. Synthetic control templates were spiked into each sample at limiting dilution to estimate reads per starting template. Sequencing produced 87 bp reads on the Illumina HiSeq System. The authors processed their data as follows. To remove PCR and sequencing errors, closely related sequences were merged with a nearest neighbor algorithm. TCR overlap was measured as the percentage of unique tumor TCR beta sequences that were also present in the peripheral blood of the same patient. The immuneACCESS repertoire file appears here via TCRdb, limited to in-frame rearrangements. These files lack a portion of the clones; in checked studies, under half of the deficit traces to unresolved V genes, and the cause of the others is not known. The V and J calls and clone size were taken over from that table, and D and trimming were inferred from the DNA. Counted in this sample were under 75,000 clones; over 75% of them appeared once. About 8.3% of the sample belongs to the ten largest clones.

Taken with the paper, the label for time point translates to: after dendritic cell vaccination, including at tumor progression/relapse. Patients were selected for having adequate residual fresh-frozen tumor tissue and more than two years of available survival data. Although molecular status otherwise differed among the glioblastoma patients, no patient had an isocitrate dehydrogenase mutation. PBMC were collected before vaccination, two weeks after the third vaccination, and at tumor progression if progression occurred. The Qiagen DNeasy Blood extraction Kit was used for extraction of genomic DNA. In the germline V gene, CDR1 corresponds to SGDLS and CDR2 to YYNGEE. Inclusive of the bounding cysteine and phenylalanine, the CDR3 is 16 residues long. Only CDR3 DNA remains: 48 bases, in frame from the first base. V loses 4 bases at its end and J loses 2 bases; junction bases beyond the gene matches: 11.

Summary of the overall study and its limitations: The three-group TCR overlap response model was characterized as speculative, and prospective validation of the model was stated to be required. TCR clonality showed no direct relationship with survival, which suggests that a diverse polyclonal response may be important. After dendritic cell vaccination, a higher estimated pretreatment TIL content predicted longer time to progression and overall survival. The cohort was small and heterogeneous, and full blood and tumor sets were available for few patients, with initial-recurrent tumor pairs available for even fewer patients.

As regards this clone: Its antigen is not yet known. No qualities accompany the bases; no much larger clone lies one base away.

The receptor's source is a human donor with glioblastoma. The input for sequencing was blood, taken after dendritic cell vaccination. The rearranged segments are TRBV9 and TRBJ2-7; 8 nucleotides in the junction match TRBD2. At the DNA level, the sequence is TGTGCCAGCAGCCGCACCCCGGGGGGGGCGACCTACGAGCAGTACTTC. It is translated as CASSRTPGGATYEQYF. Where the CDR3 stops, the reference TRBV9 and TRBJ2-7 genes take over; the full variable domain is DSGVTQTPKHLITATGQRVTLRCSPRSGDLSVYWYQQSLDQGLQFLIQYYNGEERAKGNILERFSAQQFPDLHSELNLSSLELGDSALYFCASSRTPGGATYEQYFGPGTRLTVT.